The 21 T cell receptor beta chains reported below all come from one sample, sequenced in a study of identical twins. Via MiXCR, TCRdb re-called the 5' RACE reads, giving one row per CDR3 protein. The profile covers 510,000 or so distinct CDR3 sequences, with around 15% appearing a single time and 0.44% taken by the ten largest. A further study also used this sample, focusing on yellow fever vaccine responses in identical twins.

Material for sequencing was CD4+ T cells sorted from blood. The receptors were gathered from a woman in her late teens or twenties in good health.

This clonotype has only a few counts. This chain uses TRBV24-1 with TRBJ2-3; the D gene could be TRBD1 or TRBD2 (5 bases each). The V and J ends lost 3 bases and 5 bases respectively, with 20 bases between them. The length of the CDR3 is 17 residues. Germline CDR1 and CDR2: KGHDR and SFDVKD. CDR3 loop: CATSDLSPGRTGDTQYF. The CDR3 DNA reads as TGTGCCACCAGTGATCTTAGTCCGGGACGAACGGGAGATACGCAGTATTTT.

This clonotype was detected a few times. DNA for the CDR3: TGTGCCAGCGGTAAACTAGCTAGCACAGATACGCAGTATTTT. Protein product: CASGKLASTDTQYF. The chain couples TRBV28 to TRBJ2-3, with a weak D call TRBD2 (6 bases). Germline V gene data show CDR1 as MDHEN and CDR2 as SYDVKM. The CDR3 covers 14 residues. V was clipped by 8 bases and J by 0 bases, with 12 bases between them.

The rearrangement links TRBV20-1 to TRBJ2-5; tentative D call: TRBD1 (5 bases). Trimming left V 5 bases short and J 5 bases short, with 15 bases between. From germline, CDR1 is DFQATT and CDR2 SNEGSKA (reference sequence). CDR3 length: 13 residues. The CDR3 nucleotides read TGCAGTGCTGGGGCCTATAGTGGCGAGACCCAGTACTTC. Protein sequence: CSAGAYSGETQYF.

Concerning this clonotype: The junction differs from germline at one of its ends, possibly a read error. The rearrangement uses TRBV3-1 and TRBJ1-5; 10 positions match TRBD1. The CDR3 spans 14 residues. Germline loops: CDR1 LGHDT, CDR2 YNNKEL (reference sequence). For the CDR3, the DNA is TGTGCCAGCAGCCCGACAGGGGGCAATCAGCCCGAGCATTTT. Its protein product is CASSPTGGNQPEHF.

This clonotype has only a few counts. The chain couples TRBV5-1 to TRBJ2-2; 10 positions match TRBD2. The V gene's germline CDR1 is SGHRS and CDR2 YFSETQ. The CDR3 contains 15 residues. J gave up 5 bases and V 2 bases, and 3 bases lay outside the gene matches. The chain's CDR3 is CASSFSSGSTGELFF. CDR3 DNA: TGCGCCAGCAGCTTCTCTAGCGGGAGTACCGGGGAGCTGTTTTTT.

This clonotype was seen a handful of times. The chain has TRBV3-1 and TRBJ1-6; D is perhaps TRBD1 (6 bases). V was pared by 6 bases and J by 9 bases, with 15 bases between. Germline V gives CDR1 LGHDT, CDR2 YNNKEL (reference sequence). This CDR3 comprises 14 residues. CDR3 nucleotides: TGTGCCAGCAGTAAGAGACAGGATGGTTCACCCCTCCACTTT. It translates to CASSKRQDGSPLHF.

This clonotype was seen a handful of times. This chain joins TRBV7-9 and TRBJ2-5, with 8 bases aligning to TRBD2. V lost 3 bases to trimming and J lost 2 bases; unmatched junction nucleotides: 5. This CDR3 has 15 amino acids. CDR1 SEHNR and CDR2 FQNEAQ come from the germline V gene (reference sequence). CDR3 coding DNA: TGTGCCAGCAGCTTCTTGGCGGGGGGACAAGAGACCCAGTACTTC. Residues: CASSFLAGGQETQYF.

J is TRBJ1-2 and V is TRBV7-2; weak D call: TRBD1 (6 bases). The CDR3 sequence is 14 residues long. The ends were cut back, 5 bases at V and 6 bases at J, with 16 bases in the middle. Germline CDR1 reads SGHTA; CDR2 reads FQGNSA. CDR3 DNA sequence: TGTGCCAGCAGCGGGGGCTTTGCAGGGGATGGCTACACCTTC. This encodes CASSGGFAGDGYTF.

This clonotype was seen only a few times. The chain links TRBV27 to TRBJ2-7, with a possible D match to TRBD2 (5 bases). The CDR3 length is 15 residues. Trimming took off 6 bases at V and 3 bases at J, with 18 bases between the two ends. Germline V gene sequence: CDR1 MNHEY, CDR2 SMNVEV (reference sequence). Here the CDR3 reads CASSLAGEGFYEQYF. CDR3 DNA sequence: TGTGCCAGCAGCCTCGCGGGTGAAGGCTTCTACGAGCAGTACTTC.

The V gene is TRBV15, the J gene TRBJ2-1, with 10 bases matching TRBD2. The germline V gene encodes CDR1 LNHNV and CDR2 YYDKDF (reference sequence). Trimming took 0 bases from V and 6 from J; bases not matched to a gene: 14. There are 19 residues in the CDR3. The DNA of the CDR3 is TGTGCCACCAGCAGAGATGGACTAGCGGACGCGGAAAGAGTCAATGAGCAGTTCTTC. It encodes CATSRDGLADAERVNEQFF.

This sequence joins TRBV27 and TRBJ2-7; TRBD1 might be the D (6 bases). V lost 3 bases and J lost 2, with 14 bases in between. Germline values: CDR1 MNHEY, CDR2 SMNVEV (reference sequence). The CDR3 has 15 residues. The CDR3 is CASSLQTGLPYEQYF. CDR3 coding DNA: TGTGCCAGCAGTTTGCAAACAGGGCTCCCCTACGAGCAGTACTTC.

V and J are TRBV14 and TRBJ2-1; D gene uncertain. CDR1 and CDR2 from the germline V gene are SGHDN and FVKESK. The ends were cut back, 2 bases at V and 3 bases at J, with 8 bases in the middle. This CDR3 contains 14 residues. The CDR3 reads CASSQSAFYNEQFF. CDR3 in DNA: TGTGCCAGCAGCCAATCCGCCTTCTACAATGAGCAGTTCTTC.

At least ten counts were recorded for this clonotype. The chain has TRBV14 and TRBJ2-3; no clear D. The CDR3 runs to 12 residues. Between the trimmed V and J ends, which lost 4 bases and 2 bases, there was a span of 4 bases. Germline-derived CDR1 and CDR2 are SGHDN and FVKESK. CDR3 nucleotides: TGTGCCAGCAGCCCGTTCACAGATACGCAGTATTTT. Its protein is CASSPFTDTQYF. Filled out from reference TRBV14 and TRBJ2-3, the complete variable domain reads EAGVTQFPSHSVIEKGQTVTLRCDPISGHDNLYWYRRVMGKEIKFLLHFVKESKQDESGMPNNRFLAERTGGTYSTLKVQPAELEDSGVYFCASSPFTDTQYFGPGTRLTVL.

This clonotype was picked up a small number of times. The genes are TRBV4-2 and TRBJ1-3; D perhaps matches TRBD1 (6 bases). V lost 9 bases and J lost 4, with 19 bases in between. Germline lookup yields CDR1 LGHNA and CDR2 YNFKEQ. The CDR3 length is 15 residues. The CDR3 loop is CASSQGSSLGNTIYF. As DNA, the CDR3 is TGTGCCAGTTCTCAGGGGTCTTCTCTGGGAAACACCATATATTTT.

The chain recombines TRBV11-3 with TRBJ2-5, with TRBD2 identical over 7 bases. The CDR3 spans 14 residues. CDR1 is SGHNT and CDR2 is YENEEA in the germline V gene. V gave up 7 bases and J gave up 12 bases; unmatched junction bases: 17. CDR3 region: CASTPGRVSSPEYF. CDR3 in DNA: TGTGCCAGCACCCCAGGGAGGGTATCCTCCCCAGAGTACTTC.

This clonotype was seen more than once but under ten times. The chain is built from TRBV11-3 and TRBJ2-1; the D is unclear. The V end lost 1 base, the J end lost 5 bases, and 9 bases lay between the germline ends. The CDR3 runs 14 residues. Germline CDR1 and CDR2: SGHNT and YENEEA. CDR3 sequence reads: CASSLVIRDNEQFF. The CDR3 DNA follows: TGTGCCAGCAGCTTAGTGATCCGGGACAATGAGCAGTTCTTC. The full variable domain, with the rest looked up from reference TRBV11-3 and TRBJ2-1, is EAGVVQSPRYKIIEKKQPVAFWCNPISGHNTLYWYLQNLGQGPELLIRYENEEAVDDSQLPKDRFSAERLKGVDSTLKIQPAELGDSAVYLCASSLVIRDNEQFFGPGTRLTVL.

J is TRBJ2-7 and V is TRBV6-1, with 7 bases identical to TRBD2. This CDR3 is built from 13 residues. Germline V gives CDR1 MNHNS, CDR2 SASEGT. The trim removed 5 bases at V and 4 bases at J, leaving 5 bases unmatched. The CDR3 region is CASSRLAGYEQYV. CDR3 DNA sequence: TGTGCCAGCAGTCGACTAGCAGGTTACGAGCAGTACGTC.

This clonotype turned up a few times. The chain is built from TRBV4-1 and TRBJ2-2; 7 bases are shared with TRBD2. This CDR3 has 13 residues. The germline gives CDR1 MGHRA, CDR2 YSYEKL. V trimming: 6 bases; J trimming: 3 bases; junction bases outside the gene matches: 1. The DNA of the CDR3 is TGCGCCAGCAGAAGCGGGGACACCGGGGAGCTGTTTTTT. Protein sequence: CASRSGDTGELFF.

This chain uses TRBV12-3 or TRBV12-4 with TRBJ2-3; 7 nucleotides match TRBD1. V shed 8 bases, J shed 0 bases, and the junction held 17 bases outside the gene matches. The CDR3 spans 18 residues. The CDR3 loop reads CASPPSTFDRASTDTQYF. Written as DNA, the CDR3 is TGTGCCAGCCCCCCTAGCACTTTCGACAGGGCAAGCACAGATACGCAGTATTTT.

V gene TRBV21-1 combines with J gene TRBJ1-2. TRBV21-1 is flagged as a pseudogene. The CDR3 contains 18 residues. The CDR3 region is CASSKVSQGPRYGYGYTF. The CDR3 DNA reads TGTGCCAGCAGCAAAGTGAGCCAGGGTCCTCGTTATGGCTATGGCTACACCTTC.

This clonotype was counted between two and nine times. This chain links TRBV20-1 with TRBJ2-1, with 8 bases fitting TRBD2. Per germline, CDR1 DFQATT and CDR2 SNEGSKA (reference sequence). This CDR3 comprises 14 residues. The V gene end was trimmed by 5 bases and the J gene end by 4 bases; junction bases not matched to a gene: 7. CDR3 amino acids: CSAVPAGVYNEQFF. In nucleotides, the CDR3 is TGCAGTGCTGTCCCAGCGGGAGTTTACAATGAGCAGTTCTTC.